One and the same sample provided the 17 T cell receptor beta chains below, sequenced in a study of blood T cell repertoires in COVID-19. TCRdb keeps only in-frame clones here, not all; method: immunoSEQ multiplex PCR. The profile covers approximately 180,000 clones, with approximately 83% appearing a single time and roughly 9.7% taken by the ten largest. Sequences were obtained from peripheral blood. Receptors were obtained from a human donor with active or convalescent COVID-19. The donor label of this sample is uncertain.

This clone showed up just once. The chain employs TRBV24-1 and TRBJ2-7; 9 positions match TRBD1. This CDR3 comprises 16 residues. CDR1 and CDR2 (germline): KGHDR, SFDVKD. With 2 bases clipped from V and 3 bases from J, the junction kept 7 bases outside the gene matches. CDR3 bases: TGTGCCACCAGTGATTCGTCCGGGACAGGGAACTACGAGCAGTACTTC. This encodes CATSDSSGTGNYEQYF.

This rearrangement joins TRBV7-9 to TRBJ2-1; 12 bases are shared with TRBD2. V was pared by 5 bases and J by 6 bases, with 8 bases of the junction left unmatched. Germline V gene sequence: CDR1 SEHNR, CDR2 FQNEAQ (reference sequence). CDR3 size: 16 residues. CDR3 nucleotide sequence: TGTGCCAGCAGCCTCAGGACTAGCGGGACCACCAATGAGCAGTTCTTC. It is translated as CASSLRTSGTTNEQFF.

J is TRBJ2-1 and V is TRBV6-5; TRBD2 matches 7 bases. Germline V gene lookup returns CDR1 MNHEY and CDR2 SVGAGI. The CDR3 has 15 amino acids. J was trimmed by 4 bases and V by 8 bases; bases with no gene match: 11. CDR3 sequence reads: CASCSPMGGYNEQFF. The CDR3 DNA reads TGTGCCAGCTGCTCTCCTATGGGGGGGTACAATGAGCAGTTCTTC.

The V and J genes are TRBV6-1 and TRBJ2-3; unclear D gene. This CDR3 has 17 residues. Trimming pared 1 base from V and 1 base from J, leaving 15 bases between. Germline lookup yields CDR1 MNHNS and CDR2 SASEGT. The CDR3 is CASSEERWRLGTDTQYF. In DNA form, the CDR3 reads TGTGCCAGCAGTGAAGAGAGGTGGCGACTGGGCACAGATACGCAGTATTTT.

The chain couples TRBV5-4 to TRBJ2-1; TRBD2 aligns across 8 bases. Germline values: CDR1 SGHNT, CDR2 YYREEE (reference sequence). This CDR3 has 15 residues. V lost 2 bases to trimming and J lost 4 bases; unmatched junction nucleotides: 5. The CDR3 reads CASSLESGRYNEQFF. In nucleotides, the CDR3 is TGTGCCAGCAGCTTAGAAAGCGGGAGATACAATGAGCAGTTCTTC.

The chain uses TRBV6-1 and TRBJ2-7; possible D gene TRBD2, 6 bases. Germline CDR1 reads MNHNS; CDR2 reads SASEGT. The CDR3 consists of 16 residues. The V end lost 1 base, the J end lost 3 bases, and 16 bases lay between the germline ends. The CDR3: CASSEGNGGVLYEQYF. The CDR3 DNA is TGTGCCAGCAGTGAAGGAAACGGAGGGGTTCTCTACGAGCAGTACTTC.

V and J are TRBV5-1 and TRBJ2-7, with no clear D. The CDR3 is 13 amino acids. Germline CDR1 and CDR2: SGHRS and YFSETQ. Trimming left V 1 base short and J 1 base short, with 6 bases between. CDR3 in DNA: TGCGCCAGCAGCTTGACGGTGTCCTACGAGCAGTACTTC. Amino acids: CASSLTVSYEQYF. Full variable domain (missing parts from reference TRBV5-1 and TRBJ2-7): KAGVTQTPRYLIKTRGQQVTLSCSPISGHRSVSWYQQTPGQGLQFLFEYFSETQRNKGNFPGRFSGRQFSNSRSEMNVSTLELGDSALYLCASSLTVSYEQYFGPGTRLTVT.

The rearrangement uses TRBV5-1 and TRBJ2-4; possibly TRBD1 for D (5 bases). The CDR3 consists of 15 residues. CDR1 and CDR2 (germline): SGHRS, YFSETQ. Trimming pared 0 bases from V and 2 bases from J, leaving 9 bases between. The CDR3 protein is CASSLGGSSKNIQYF. The CDR3 bases are TGCGCCAGCAGCTTGGGGGGCTCCTCCAAAAACATTCAGTACTTC.

This chain joins TRBV29-1 and TRBJ2-5; 8 bases line up with TRBD2. Germline V gene sequence: CDR1 SQVTM, CDR2 ANQGSEA. CDR3 length: 18 residues. The V gene end was trimmed by 1 base and the J gene end by 4 bases; junction bases not matched to a gene: 17. CDR3 coding DNA: TGCAGCGTTGAAGTTTTTGGAACTAGCGGACTAAAGGTAGAGACCCAGTACTTC. This encodes CSVEVFGTSGLKVETQYF.

This clone was observed a handful of times. The chain uses TRBV12-5 and TRBJ1-1; D ambiguous. The CDR3 has 15 residues. V was clipped by 2 bases and J by 3 bases, with 13 bases between them. Germline values: CDR1 LGHNT, CDR2 FRNRAP. The CDR3, as DNA: TGTGCTAGTGGTTTGCCGTCTATTCCGTACACTGAAGCTTTCTTT. This gives the protein CASGLPSIPYTEAFF.

The CDR3 is CASSHGTSGTEQFF. The CDR3 DNA follows: TGTGCCAGCAGCCACGGGACTAGCGGTACCGAGCAGTTCTTC. V usage is TRBV11-2 and J usage is TRBJ2-1, with TRBD2 matching 11 bases. V lost 5 bases and J lost 10; bases outside the gene matches: 7. This CDR3 contains 14 residues. Germline CDR1 and CDR2: SGHAT and FQNNGV.

The chain links TRBV19 to TRBJ2-6, with 8 bases fitting TRBD1. The germline V gene encodes CDR1 LNHDA and CDR2 SQIVND (reference sequence). The CDR3 is made up of 18 amino acids. J was trimmed by 3 bases and V by 3 bases; bases with no gene match: 10. The chain's CDR3 is CASSISGGLHFGANVLTF. CDR3 sequence (DNA): TGTGCCAGTAGTATTTCAGGGGGCCTCCATTTTGGGGCCAACGTCCTGACTTTC.

This chain connects TRBV10-3 to TRBJ2-3; tentative D call: TRBD2 (7 bases). This CDR3 contains 17 residues. Trimming took 8 bases from V and 1 from J, leaving 22 bases between them. Germline loops: CDR1 ENHRY, CDR2 SYGVKD. The CDR3 DNA follows: TGTGCCATCTCTCGAGGGAACATAGGGGGGGGCACAGATACGCAGTATTTT. Translation gives CAISRGNIGGGTDTQYF.

This clone appeared many times. The chain uses TRBV11-2 and TRBJ2-3; 15 bases map to TRBD2. The CDR3 loop spans 17 amino acids. CDR1 SGHAT and CDR2 FQNNGV come from the germline V gene. J gave up 5 bases and V 4 bases, and 7 bases lay outside the gene matches. CDR3 protein: CASSSGLAGGRVDTQYF. CDR3 bases: TGTGCCAGCAGCTCCGGACTAGCGGGGGGGCGGGTAGATACGCAGTATTTT.

The V call is TRBV6-5, the J call TRBJ1-4; D possibly corresponds to TRBD1 (5 bases). The CDR3 sequence is 15 residues long. V shed 6 bases and J shed 2 bases, with 13 bases lying between them. Germline V CDR1 and CDR2: MNHEY, SVGAGI. The CDR3: CASSGNRMTNEKLFF. CDR3 in DNA: TGTGCCAGCAGCGGAAACAGGATGACTAATGAAAAACTGTTTTTT.

J is TRBJ2-3 and V is TRBV5-1; 7 bases agree with TRBD2. The V gene's germline CDR1 is SGHRS and CDR2 YFSETQ. The CDR3 contains 15 residues. The J segment lost 6 bases and the V segment lost 0 bases, leaving 7 bases of the junction unmatched. The chain's CDR3 is CASSLEGGSYDTQYF. Here the CDR3 DNA reads TGCGCCAGCAGCTTGGAAGGCGGGAGCTACGATACGCAGTATTTT.

V gene TRBV21-1 combines with J gene TRBJ1-1; the table's TRBD1 call for D was not verified on the DNA. TRBV21-1 is reported as a pseudogene. There are 18 residues in the CDR3. Written as DNA, the CDR3 is TGTGCCAGCAGCGCACAACAGGGAACTCTAGACATGAACACTGAAGCTTTCTTT. Residues: CASSAQQGTLDMNTEAFF.